The next 10 T cell receptor beta chains were all read from a single sample in a study of cytomegalovirus exposure and HLA in healthy donors. 13 Jbeta primers and 60 Vbeta primers were used for the PCR. Using immunoSEQ multiplex PCR, the repertoire was profiled, and TCRdb retains in-frame clones only, with some absent. Of 150,000 to 200,000 clones in the sample, roughly 80% were seen once. The sequenced sample consisted of PBMCs. These receptors originate from a man younger than 30 in good health and CMV-seropositive.

The chain has TRBV19 and TRBJ2-7, with D tentatively TRBD2 (5 bases). Trimming removed 6 bases from V and 0 bases from J, with 12 bases in between. CDR3 size: 14 residues. Germline V gene lookup returns CDR1 LNHDA and CDR2 SQIVND (reference sequence). The CDR3 loop reads CASRRRESSYEQYF. Here the CDR3 DNA reads TGTGCCAGTAGGCGAAGGGAGAGCTCCTACGAGCAGTACTTC.

In its sample, this clone was seen a few times. The chain uses TRBV5-1 and TRBJ1-2; 8 positions match TRBD1. CDR1 SGHRS and CDR2 YFSETQ come from the germline V gene. The V gene end was trimmed by 7 bases and the J gene end by 8 bases; junction bases not matched to a gene: 10. The CDR3 has 13 residues. CDR3 residues: CASRIGQGNGYTF. Here the CDR3 DNA reads TGCGCCAGCCGAATAGGACAGGGTAACGGCTACACCTTC.

The chain employs TRBV19 and TRBJ1-5; TRBD1 is a possible D gene (5 bases). V was cut by 3 bases and J by 4 bases, with 16 bases left in between. The CDR3 sequence is 16 residues long. Looked up from germline, CDR1 is LNHDA and CDR2 is SQIVND (reference sequence). CDR3 nucleotide sequence: TGTGCCAGTAGTATCTTAAATGGGGCTGGGAATCAGCCCCAGCATTTT. The encoded protein is CASSILNGAGNQPQHF.

This CDR3 is CASSLTTGEKLFF. DNA of the CDR3: TGCGCCAGCAGCTTGACCACGGGGGAAAAACTGTTTTTT. The J gene is TRBJ1-4, the V gene TRBV5-1; D is unresolved. This CDR3 has 13 amino acids. CDR1 and CDR2 from the germline V gene are SGHRS and YFSETQ. V gave up 1 base and J gave up 8 bases, with 9 bases separating them. Full variable domain (remainder filled in from reference TRBV5-1 and TRBJ1-4): KAGVTQTPRYLIKTRGQQVTLSCSPISGHRSVSWYQQTPGQGLQFLFEYFSETQRNKGNFPGRFSGRQFSNSRSEMNVSTLELGDSALYLCASSLTTGEKLFFGSGTQLSVL.

The CDR3 protein is CASSLRGTRNSPLHF. The DNA for the CDR3 is TGTGCCAGCAGCCTCAGGGGCACGAGGAATTCACCCCTCCACTTT. The genes are TRBV5-8 and TRBJ1-6; possibly TRBD1 for D (6 bases). Germline lookup yields CDR1 SGHTS and CDR2 YDEGEE. This CDR3 has 15 amino acids. Between the trimmed V and J ends, which lost 4 bases and 7 bases, there was a span of 15 bases.

The chain carries TRBV21-1 and TRBJ1-3. TRBV21-1 is a documented pseudogene. This CDR3 comprises 15 residues. The CDR3, as DNA: TGTGCCAGCACCCAAACGGGGGGGTTAGGAAACACCATATATTTT. Residues: CASTQTGGLGNTIYF.

The chain links TRBV18 to TRBJ2-2; D is possibly TRBD1 (5 bases). The CDR3 spans 16 residues. Germline V gene sequence: CDR1 KGHSH, CDR2 LQKENI. Between the trimmed V and J ends, which lost 6 bases and 0 bases, there was a span of 14 bases. For the CDR3, the DNA is TGTGCCAGCTCCCTCAGACAGTCCGCGAACACCGGGGAGCTGTTTTTT. Its translation: CASSLRQSANTGELFF. Together with reference TRBV18 and TRBJ2-2, the CDR3 gives the full variable domain: NAGVMQNPRHLVRRRGQEARLRCSPMKGHSHVYWYRQLPEEGLKFMVYLQKENIIDESGMPKERFSAEFPKEGPSILRIQQVVRGDSAAYFCASSLRQSANTGELFFGEGSRLTVL.

The V call is TRBV21-1, the J call TRBJ2-7; the table's D call of TRBD2 was not tested on the DNA. TRBV21-1 is a documented pseudogene. This CDR3 has 15 amino acids. The CDR3 bases are TGTGCCAGCCCAGAGGGGGGACTAGGCCCCTGGGAGCAGTACTTC. The encoded protein is CASPEGGLGPWEQYF.

This chain links TRBV19 with TRBJ1-5, with a possible D match to TRBD1 (5 bases). This CDR3 region has 14 residues. In germline, CDR1 is LNHDA, CDR2 SQIVND (reference sequence). V lost 3 bases and J 5 bases, leaving 11 bases between the germline ends. The CDR3 DNA is TGTGCCAGTAGTATCGGTAGGGGATATCAGCCCCAGCATTTT. Its translation: CASSIGRGYQPQHF.

The genes are TRBV10-3 and TRBJ1-2, with a possible D match to TRBD1 (5 bases). Between the trimmed V and J ends, which lost 6 bases and 0 bases, there was a span of 8 bases. Germline CDR1 is ENHRY and CDR2 is SYGVKD. The CDR3 is 13 residues long. CDR3 residues: CAIRTEANYGYTF. The CDR3 region has the DNA TGTGCCATCAGGACAGAAGCTAACTATGGCTACACCTTC.